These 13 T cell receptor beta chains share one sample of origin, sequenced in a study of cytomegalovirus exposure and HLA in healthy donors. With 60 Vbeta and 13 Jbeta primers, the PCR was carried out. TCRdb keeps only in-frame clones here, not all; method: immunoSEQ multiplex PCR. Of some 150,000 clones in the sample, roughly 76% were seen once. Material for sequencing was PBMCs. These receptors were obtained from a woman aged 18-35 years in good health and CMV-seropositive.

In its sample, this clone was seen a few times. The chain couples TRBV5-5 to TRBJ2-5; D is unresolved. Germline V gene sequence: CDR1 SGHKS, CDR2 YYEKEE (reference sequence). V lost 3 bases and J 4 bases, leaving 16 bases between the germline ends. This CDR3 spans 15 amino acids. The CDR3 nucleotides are TGTGCCAGCAGCTCCCCCGCCGGGTTCGGAGAGACCCAGTACTTC. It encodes CASSSPAGFGETQYF.

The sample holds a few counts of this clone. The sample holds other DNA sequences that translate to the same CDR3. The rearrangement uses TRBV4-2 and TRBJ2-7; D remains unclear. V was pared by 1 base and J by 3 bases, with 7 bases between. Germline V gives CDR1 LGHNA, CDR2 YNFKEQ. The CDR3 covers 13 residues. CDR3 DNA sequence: TGTGCCAGCAGCCAAGGAGGCGGCTACGAGCAGTACTTC. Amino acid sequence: CASSQGGGYEQYF.

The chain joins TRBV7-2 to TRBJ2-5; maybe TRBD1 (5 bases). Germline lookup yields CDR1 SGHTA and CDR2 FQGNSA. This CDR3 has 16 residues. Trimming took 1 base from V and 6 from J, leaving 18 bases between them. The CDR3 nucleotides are TGTGCCAGCAGCTTAGGCGGACAACAACGTGGGAAGACCCAGTACTTC. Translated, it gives CASSLGGQQRGKTQYF.

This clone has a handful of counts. The CDR3: CASSVPGQGAVSSDTQYF. As DNA, the CDR3 is TGTGCCAGCAGCGTCCCGGGACAGGGGGCGGTATCGTCTGATACGCAGTATTTT. This chain connects TRBV9 to TRBJ2-3; 12 bases map to TRBD1. This CDR3 is 18 amino acids long. Losses at the gene ends were 2 bases for V and 6 bases for J; bases not matched to a gene: 13. The germline CDR1 and CDR2 sequences are SGDLS and YYNGEE.

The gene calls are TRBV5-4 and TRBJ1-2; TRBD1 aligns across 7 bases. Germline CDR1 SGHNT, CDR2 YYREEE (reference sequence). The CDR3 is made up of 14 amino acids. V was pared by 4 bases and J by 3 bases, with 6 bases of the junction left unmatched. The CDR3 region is CASSGGQLDYGYTF. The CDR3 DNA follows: TGTGCCAGCAGCGGGGGACAGCTAGACTATGGCTACACCTTC.

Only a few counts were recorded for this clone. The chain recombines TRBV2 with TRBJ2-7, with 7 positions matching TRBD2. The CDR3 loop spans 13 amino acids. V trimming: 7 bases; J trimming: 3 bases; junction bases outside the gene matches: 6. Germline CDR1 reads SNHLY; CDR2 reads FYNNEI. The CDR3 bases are TGTGCCAGCATTGGGGGGGAGGGCTACGAGCAGTACTTC. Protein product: CASIGGEGYEQYF.

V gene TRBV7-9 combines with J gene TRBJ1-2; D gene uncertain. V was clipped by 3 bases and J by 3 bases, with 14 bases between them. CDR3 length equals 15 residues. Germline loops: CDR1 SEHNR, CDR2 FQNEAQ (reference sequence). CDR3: CASSFPGSNYYGYTF. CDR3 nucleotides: TGTGCCAGCAGCTTTCCCGGGTCGAACTACTATGGCTACACCTTC. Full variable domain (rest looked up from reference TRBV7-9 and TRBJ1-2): DTGVSQNPRHKITKRGQNVTFRCDPISEHNRLYWYRQTLGQGPEFLTYFQNEAQLEKSRLLSDRFSAERPKGSFSTLEIQRTEQGDSAMYLCASSFPGSNYYGYTFGSGTRLTVV.

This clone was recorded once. The CDR3 loop is CASQRSGYYTDTQYF. The CDR3 bases are TGTGCCAGTCAACGAAGCGGGTACTACACAGATACGCAGTATTTT. This chain uses TRBV6-1 with TRBJ2-3, with D possibly being TRBD2 (6 bases). CDR3 size: 15 residues. CDR1 and CDR2 from the germline V gene are MNHNS and SASEGT. The V end lost 9 bases, the J end lost 2 bases, and 18 bases lay between the germline ends.

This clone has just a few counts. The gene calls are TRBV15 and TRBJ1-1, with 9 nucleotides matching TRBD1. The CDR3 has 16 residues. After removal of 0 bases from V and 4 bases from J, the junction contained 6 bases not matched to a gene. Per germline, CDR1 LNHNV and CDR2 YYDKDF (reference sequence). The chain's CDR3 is CATSRETGGRGTEAFF. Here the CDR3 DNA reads TGTGCCACCAGCAGAGAGACAGGGGGTAGGGGCACTGAAGCTTTCTTT.

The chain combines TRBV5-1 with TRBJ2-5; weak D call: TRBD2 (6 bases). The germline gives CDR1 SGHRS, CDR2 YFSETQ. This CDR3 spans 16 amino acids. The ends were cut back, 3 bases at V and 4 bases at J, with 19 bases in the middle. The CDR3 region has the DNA TGCGCCAGCAGCTCCGGGGGTAGCGCTCAGTTAGAGACCCAGTACTTC. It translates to CASSSGGSAQLETQYF.

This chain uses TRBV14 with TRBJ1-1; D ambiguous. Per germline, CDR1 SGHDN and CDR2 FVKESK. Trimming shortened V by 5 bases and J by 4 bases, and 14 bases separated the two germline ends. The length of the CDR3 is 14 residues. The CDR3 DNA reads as TGTGCCAGCAGCTACGGTGGAGGAAGCACTGAAGCTTTCTTT. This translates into CASSYGGGSTEAFF. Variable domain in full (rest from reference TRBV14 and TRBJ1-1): EAGVTQFPSHSVIEKGQTVTLRCDPISGHDNLYWYRRVMGKEIKFLLHFVKESKQDESGMPNNRFLAERTGGTYSTLKVQPAELEDSGVYFCASSYGGGSTEAFFGQGTRLTVV.

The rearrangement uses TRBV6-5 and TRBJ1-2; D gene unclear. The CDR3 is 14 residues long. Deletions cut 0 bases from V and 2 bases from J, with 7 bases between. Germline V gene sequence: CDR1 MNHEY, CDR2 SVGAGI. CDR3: CASSYSRQNYGYTF. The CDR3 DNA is TGTGCCAGCAGTTACTCGCGGCAGAACTATGGCTACACCTTC.

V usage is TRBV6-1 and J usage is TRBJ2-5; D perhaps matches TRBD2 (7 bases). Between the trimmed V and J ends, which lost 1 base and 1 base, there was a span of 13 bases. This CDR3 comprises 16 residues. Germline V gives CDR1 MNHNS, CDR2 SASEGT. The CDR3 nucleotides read TGTGCCAGCAGTGAAGTCTGGGGGGGCCCCCAAGAGACCCAGTACTTC. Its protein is CASSEVWGGPQETQYF.